This T cell receptor beta chain originates from a study of regulatory T cells in long-lasting Graves disease. Study-level points and caveats: Persistent disease preferred TRBV28, TRBJ1-2 and TRBJ2-5.

V lost 2 bases to trimming and J lost 5 bases, with 7 bases between them. The CDR3 runs 12 residues. CDR1 is GTSNPN and CDR2 is SVGIG in the germline V gene (reference sequence). Construction of the TCR beta libraries employed iRepertoire HTBI primers in conjunction with Arm-PCR of CDR3 regions. TCRdb processed the multiplex PCR reads anew with MiXCR; each CDR3 protein has one entry. The sample includes about 470,000 distinct CDR3 sequences, around 21% seen only once; the top ten take roughly 8%. This clonotype was counted at least ten times. Its antigen is still unknown. The time point denotes: persistent/refractory GD, antithyroid drugs over 5 years with positive TRAb. From RNA extracted from PBMCs, the TCR library was made.

This rearrangement joins TRBV30 to TRBJ1-5, with a weak D call TRBD1 (5 bases). Sample: peripheral blood mononuclear cells (PBMCs), taken when the disease was refractory, from a patient treated with antithyroid drugs. The TCR sequence derives from a female donor with Graves disease. CDR3 sequence reads: CAWSRGYQPQHF. The CDR3 nucleotides are TGTGCCTGGAGTCGGGGGTATCAGCCCCAGCATTTT.